The 15 T cell receptor beta chains presented below share a single source sample, sequenced in a study of cytomegalovirus exposure and HLA in healthy donors. The PCR was carried out with 60 Vbeta primers and 13 Jbeta primers. Profiling relied on immunoSEQ multiplex PCR, and the TCRdb table lists in-frame clones only, not all of them. This sample carries over 100,000 clones, roughly 70% of them seen once, and the ten largest clones take nearly 0.9%. Sample: PBMCs. The receptors shown here come from a woman under 40 in good health and CMV-seronegative.

The chain recombines TRBV19 with TRBJ1-1, with D maybe TRBD1 (5 bases). Trimming removed 1 base from V and 5 bases from J, with 20 bases in between. The CDR3 loop spans 17 amino acids. CDR1 is LNHDA and CDR2 is SQIVND in the germline V gene (reference sequence). The CDR3 protein is CASSIGTRTGVLTEAFF. The CDR3 DNA reads as TGTGCCAGTAGTATAGGGACCCGGACGGGGGTATTAACTGAAGCTTTCTTT.

The gene calls are TRBV5-1 and TRBJ1-1; 8 bases line up with TRBD1. The CDR3 has 14 residues. Germline V gives CDR1 SGHRS, CDR2 YFSETQ. V gave up 7 bases and J gave up 4 bases; unmatched junction bases: 9. The CDR3 sequence: CASGRRGQATEAFF. The CDR3 DNA follows: TGCGCCAGCGGCCGCAGGGGGCAGGCCACTGAAGCTTTCTTT.

This clone was observed once. The chain combines TRBV4-3 with TRBJ1-2, with 12 bases identical to TRBD1. The germline V gene has CDR1 LGHNA and CDR2 YSLEER. The V and J ends lost 1 base and 6 bases, in that order; junction bases with no gene match: 6. CDR3 length: 16 amino acids. This CDR3 is CASSQASGTGGHGYTF. CDR3 nucleotides: TGCGCCAGCAGCCAAGCTTCCGGGACAGGGGGCCATGGCTACACCTTC.

The rearrangement joins TRBV27 to TRBJ1-1, with 8 bases identical to TRBD1. V lost 3 bases to trimming and J lost 7 bases; unmatched junction nucleotides: 10. CDR3 size: 15 residues. Germline V CDR1 and CDR2: MNHEY, SMNVEV (reference sequence). CDR3 sequence: CASSFIGQGPVEAFF. CDR3 nucleotides: TGTGCCAGCAGTTTCATTGGACAGGGACCTGTTGAAGCTTTCTTT.

Note on this clone: Other DNA sequences in the sample encode the same CDR3. The V and J genes are TRBV15 and TRBJ1-4; 10 bases fit TRBD1. Per germline, CDR1 LNHNV and CDR2 YYDKDF (reference sequence). V shed 3 bases, J shed 5 bases, and the junction held 0 bases outside the gene matches. The CDR3 contains 14 residues. In DNA, the CDR3 is TGTGCCACCAGCAGGGGACAGGGGAATGAAAAACTGTTTTTT. This encodes CATSRGQGNEKLFF.

This clone was counted between two and nine times. J is TRBJ2-1 and V is TRBV7-8; 8 bases are a match to TRBD2. Germline V CDR1 and CDR2: SGHVS, FQNEAQ. The V gene end was trimmed by 6 bases and the J gene end by 8 bases; junction bases not matched to a gene: 18. The CDR3 contains 17 residues. In nucleotides, the CDR3 is TGTGCCAGCAGTTCCCCCGCGGGGGGACTCGCGGCCTATGAGCAGTTCTTC. Protein sequence: CASSSPAGGLAAYEQFF. Full variable domain (rest looked up from reference TRBV7-8 and TRBJ2-1): GAGVSQSPRYKVAKRGQDVALRCDPISGHVSLFWYQQALGQGPEFLTYFQNEAQLDKSGLPSDRFFAERPEGSVSTLKIQRTQQEDSAVYLCASSSPAGGLAAYEQFFGPGTRLTVL.

V and J are TRBV19 and TRBJ1-1; TRBD1 might be the D (5 bases). Per germline, CDR1 LNHDA and CDR2 SQIVND (reference sequence). V was pared by 7 bases and J by 5 bases, with 17 bases between. There are 14 residues in the CDR3. DNA of the CDR3: TGTGCCAGTAACAAGGGCAGGGTTGGGACTGAAGCTTTCTTT. This sequence encodes CASNKGRVGTEAFF. Supplemented by reference TRBV19 and TRBJ1-1, the full variable domain reads DGGITQSPKYLFRKEGQNVTLSCEQNLNHDAMYWYRQDPGQGLRLIYYSQIVNDFQKGDIAEGYSVSREKKESFPLTVTSAQKNPTAFYLCASNKGRVGTEAFFGQGTRLTVV.

V and J are TRBV6-5 and TRBJ1-5, with TRBD1 matching 9 bases. The germline CDR1 and CDR2 sequences are MNHEY and SVGAGI. Trimming at V came to 10 bases and at J to 4 bases, leaving 2 bases not matched to a gene. The CDR3 runs to 12 residues. In DNA, the CDR3 is TGTGCCACCGGGACAGGGAATCAGCCCCAGCATTTT. It codes for CATGTGNQPQHF.

The chain carries TRBV4-3 and TRBJ1-5; a weak D match, TRBD1 (5 bases). Germline assignment: CDR1 LGHNA and CDR2 YSLEER. V lost 3 bases and J lost 0, with 9 bases in between. The CDR3 is 15 residues long. The CDR3 coding sequence is TGCGCCAGCAGCCATGGGGCCTATAGCAATCAGCCCCAGCATTTT. This codes for CASSHGAYSNQPQHF.

V gene TRBV6-5 combines with J gene TRBJ1-1; tentative D call: TRBD1 (5 bases). The CDR3 length is 14 residues. V shed 9 bases and J shed 1 base, with 15 bases lying between them. Germline values: CDR1 MNHEY, CDR2 SVGAGI. CDR3 residues: CASRAGQGNTEAFF. DNA for the CDR3: TGTGCCAGTCGTGCTGGTCAGGGGAACACTGAAGCTTTCTTT.

This chain connects TRBV6-1 to TRBJ1-5; 9 bases fit TRBD1. This CDR3 comprises 14 residues. CDR1 MNHNS and CDR2 SASEGT come from the germline V gene. Trimming cost V 7 bases and J 7 bases; bases outside gene matches: 8. CDR3 protein: CASILGQGGQPQHF. In DNA form, the CDR3 reads TGTGCCAGCATCCTGGGACAGGGCGGACAGCCCCAGCATTTT.

The chain combines TRBV27 with TRBJ1-1; D remains unclear. Trimming removed 4 bases at V and 1 base at J, with 7 bases between. CDR3 size: 13 residues. Germline V gene lookup returns CDR1 MNHEY and CDR2 SMNVEV (reference sequence). Written as DNA, the CDR3 is TGTGCCAGCAGTTCGGGGAGGAACACTGAAGCTTTCTTT. It specifies CASSSGRNTEAFF.

This clone was detected a few times. CDR3 nucleotides: TGTGCCTGGAAGATCAGCGTGAACACTGAAGCTTTCTTT. Its translation: CAWKISVNTEAFF. V and J are TRBV30 and TRBJ1-1; no firm D call. V lost 4 bases and J lost 0, with 9 bases in between. Looked up from germline, CDR1 is GTSNPN and CDR2 is SVGIG (reference sequence). The CDR3 totals 13 residues. Complete variable domain (other parts from reference TRBV30 and TRBJ1-1): SQTIHQWPATLVQPVGSPLSLECTVEGTSNPNLYWYRQAAGRGLQLLFYSVGIGQISSEVPQNLSASRPQDRQFILSSKKLLLSDSGFYLCAWKISVNTEAFFGQGTRLTVV.

In its sample, this clone was seen a few times. Written as DNA, the CDR3 is TGCAGCGTTAACAAGGACAGGTTATATGGCTACACCTTC. This translates into CSVNKDRLYGYTF. V and J are TRBV29-1 and TRBJ1-2, with 7 nucleotides matching TRBD1. Trimming cost V 5 bases and J 5 bases; bases outside gene matches: 8. Germline-derived CDR1 and CDR2 are SQVTM and ANQGSEA. This CDR3 is 13 amino acids long.

This clone was observed a handful of times. This rearrangement joins TRBV5-1 to TRBJ1-2, with 7 nucleotides matching TRBD1. This CDR3 region has 14 residues. V trimming: 3 bases; J trimming: 8 bases; junction bases outside the gene matches: 10. Per the germline V gene, CDR1 is SGHRS and CDR2 is YFSETQ. The CDR3: CASSSGQSPRGYTF. Here the CDR3 DNA reads TGCGCCAGCAGCTCGGGACAGTCGCCACGGGGCTACACCTTC.